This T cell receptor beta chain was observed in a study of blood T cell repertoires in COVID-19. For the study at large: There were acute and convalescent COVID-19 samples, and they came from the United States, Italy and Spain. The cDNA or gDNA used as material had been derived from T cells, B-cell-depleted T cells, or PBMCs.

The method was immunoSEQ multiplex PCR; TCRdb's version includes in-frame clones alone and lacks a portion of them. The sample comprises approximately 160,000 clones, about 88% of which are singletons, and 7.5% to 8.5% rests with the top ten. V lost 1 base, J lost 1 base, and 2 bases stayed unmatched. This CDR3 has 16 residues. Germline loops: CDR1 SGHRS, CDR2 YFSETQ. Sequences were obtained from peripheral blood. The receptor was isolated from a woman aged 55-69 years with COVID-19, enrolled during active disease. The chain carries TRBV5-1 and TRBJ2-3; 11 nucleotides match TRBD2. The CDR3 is CASSLLLAGGTDTQYF. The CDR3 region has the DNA TGCGCCAGCAGCTTGTTACTAGCGGGAGGCACAGATACGCAGTATTTT.